These 2 T cell receptor beta chains share one sample of origin, sequenced in a study of cytomegalovirus exposure and HLA in healthy donors. The PCR made use of 60 Vbeta and 13 Jbeta primers. Measured with immunoSEQ multiplex PCR; TCRdb has only the in-frame clones, and not every one. The table records about 130,000 clones, more than 7.5% of them present only once. Sequencing was performed on PBMCs. All receptors come from a man between 45 and 60 years old in good health and CMV-seronegative.

A few counts support this clone. This chain joins TRBV7-3 and TRBJ1-4, with 8 bases aligning to TRBD1. CDR1 is SGHTA and CDR2 is FQGTGA in the germline V gene. This CDR3 region has 13 residues. V trimming: 6 bases; J trimming: 10 bases; junction bases outside the gene matches: 7. In DNA, the CDR3 is TGTGCCAGCAGTAGTGGACAGGGAGGAAAACTGTTTTTT. The encoded protein is CASSSGQGGKLFF.

This chain uses TRBV19 with TRBJ1-2; 9 bases fit TRBD1. CDR3 length equals 13 residues. Trimming cost V 5 bases and J 3 bases; bases outside gene matches: 1. Germline CDR1 LNHDA, CDR2 SQIVND (reference sequence). The CDR3 sequence is CASSWTGDYGYTF. CDR3 nucleotide sequence: TGTGCCAGTAGTTGGACAGGGGACTATGGCTACACCTTC.